The source of this T cell receptor beta chain is a study of T cells and copy number aberrations in small-cell lung cancer. Findings of the study overall: A small sample size limited this study; results need validation. The tissue was entirely formalin-fixed and paraffin-embedded, which is known to produce sequencing artifacts.

The repertoire was sequenced with immunoSEQ multiplex PCR; TCRdb's copy has only in-frame clones and lacks some. Found here are thousands of clones, 75% to 85% of them singletons; the top ten hold around 4.5%. Losses at the gene ends were 0 bases for V and 0 bases for J; bases not matched to a gene: 3. CDR1 SGHRS and CDR2 YFSETQ come from the germline V gene. The CDR3 has 15 amino acids. On this clone itself: Antigen: not known.

Limited-stage small-cell lung cancer patients underwent surgery between 2008 and 2020. Adjacent normal lung was taken at least 2 cm from tumor. This receptor was obtained from a woman aged 45-59 years with small cell lung cancer. The material sequenced was normal tissue next to the tumor. The chain is built from TRBV5-1 and TRBJ2-7; TRBD1 matches 7 bases. The CDR3 nucleotides are TGCGCCAGCAGCTTGGGTGGGACAGCCTCCTACGAGCAGTACTTC. This gives the protein CASSLGGTASYEQYF. Full variable domain (remainder filled in from reference TRBV5-1 and TRBJ2-7): KAGVTQTPRYLIKTRGQQVTLSCSPISGHRSVSWYQQTPGQGLQFLFEYFSETQRNKGNFPGRFSGRQFSNSRSEMNVSTLELGDSALYLCASSLGGTASYEQYFGPGTRLTVT.